The 27 T cell receptor beta chains below all came from one sample that was sequenced in a study of cytomegalovirus exposure and HLA in healthy donors. This table comes from immunoSEQ multiplex PCR, and its TCRdb copy is limited to in-frame clones, with some not included. In the table there are 55,000 to 70,000 clones, roughly 90% of which are singletons. Material: PBMCs. The source is a woman aged 18-29 years in good health and CMV-seronegative.

The chain recombines TRBV7-3 with TRBJ2-1, with 14 bases matching TRBD2. The junction had 7 bases not matched to a gene; V was cut back by 6 bases and J by 3 bases. The CDR3 runs to 17 residues. Per germline, CDR1 SGHTA and CDR2 FQGTGA. The CDR3 nucleotides read TGTGCCAGCAGTATTACCGGGACTAGCGGGGGCTACAATGAGCAGTTCTTC. Amino acids: CASSITGTSGGYNEQFF.

The chain carries TRBV27 and TRBJ2-1, with D maybe TRBD1 (6 bases). CDR1 and CDR2 (germline): MNHEY, SMNVEV (reference sequence). Trimming shortened V by 6 bases and J by 3 bases, and 9 bases separated the two germline ends. CDR3 length: 13 residues. Here the CDR3 reads CASRGQNYNEQFF. The CDR3 nucleotides are TGTGCCAGCAGAGGACAGAACTACAATGAGCAGTTCTTC.

This rearrangement joins TRBV5-1 to TRBJ2-5; 11 nucleotides agree with TRBD2. The CDR3 is 16 amino acids. The germline gives CDR1 SGHRS, CDR2 YFSETQ. V lost 0 bases and J lost 1; bases outside the gene matches: 2. The CDR3 DNA reads TGCGCCAGCAGCTTGGGACTAGCGGGACCCCAAGAGACCCAGTACTTC. Protein sequence: CASSLGLAGPQETQYF.

The rearrangement links TRBV11-3 to TRBJ2-1, with 7 bases that match TRBD2. J lost 10 bases, V lost 3 bases, and 3 bases had no gene match. CDR3 length: 12 residues. Germline CDR1 and CDR2: SGHNT and YENEEA. The CDR3 spells CASSLSGTEQFF. The CDR3 DNA reads TGTGCCAGCAGCTTGAGCGGGACCGAGCAGTTCTTC.

The V gene is TRBV2, the J gene TRBJ2-5; possible D gene TRBD2, 7 bases. The CDR3 totals 12 residues. Germline values: CDR1 SNHLY, CDR2 FYNNEI. V lost 7 bases to trimming and J lost 5 bases, with 11 bases between them. CDR3 sequence: CASNRGGETQYF. The CDR3 nucleotides are TGTGCCAGCAATAGGGGGGGGGAGACCCAGTACTTC.

This chain links TRBV19 with TRBJ1-1, with D possibly being TRBD1 (5 bases). V shed 5 bases and J shed 0 bases, with 13 bases lying between them. CDR1 and CDR2 from the germline V gene are LNHDA and SQIVND (reference sequence). The CDR3 contains 15 residues. The CDR3 is CASSQRGGLNTEAFF. CDR3 bases: TGTGCCAGTAGTCAAAGGGGAGGGTTGAACACTGAAGCTTTCTTT. Variable domain in full (rest from reference TRBV19 and TRBJ1-1): DGGITQSPKYLFRKEGQNVTLSCEQNLNHDAMYWYRQDPGQGLRLIYYSQIVNDFQKGDIAEGYSVSREKKESFPLTVTSAQKNPTAFYLCASSQRGGLNTEAFFGQGTRLTVV.

The chain has TRBV6-5 and TRBJ2-7, with a possible D match to TRBD1 (5 bases). The germline V gene encodes CDR1 MNHEY and CDR2 SVGAGI. The CDR3 loop spans 16 amino acids. V was trimmed by 2 bases and J by 2 bases, leaving 16 bases between them. CDR3 DNA: TGTGCCAGCAGTTACCAGATACAGGACCAGACCTACGAGCAGTACTTC. Encoded protein: CASSYQIQDQTYEQYF.

This chain connects TRBV14 to TRBJ2-4; 10 bases fit TRBD1. This CDR3 spans 15 amino acids. Germline V lookup: CDR1 SGHDN, CDR2 FVKESK. The J segment lost 6 bases and the V segment lost 4 bases, leaving 6 bases of the junction unmatched. The CDR3 protein is CASSPQWTGGNIQYF. CDR3 bases: TGTGCCAGCAGCCCTCAGTGGACAGGGGGAAACATTCAGTACTTC.

The chain employs TRBV5-1 and TRBJ1-3, with D possibly matching TRBD1 (5 bases). V lost 3 bases, J lost 1 base, and 11 bases lay in between. CDR1 and CDR2 (germline): SGHRS, YFSETQ. This CDR3 is built from 15 residues. The CDR3 reads CASSSTGTSGNTIYF. The CDR3 DNA reads as TGCGCCAGCAGCTCAACAGGAACGTCTGGAAACACCATATATTTT.

The gene calls are TRBV2 and TRBJ1-4, with TRBD1 matching over 8 bases. Germline lookup yields CDR1 SNHLY and CDR2 FYNNEI. The CDR3 extends over 15 amino acids. V gave up 7 bases and J gave up 10 bases; unmatched junction bases: 14. In DNA, the CDR3 is TGTGCCAGCACCGAGATTGCAGGGGGCCAGGCAAAACTGTTTTTT. Protein product: CASTEIAGGQAKLFF.

The gene calls are TRBV19 and TRBJ2-3; D ambiguous. Germline V gene sequence: CDR1 LNHDA, CDR2 SQIVND (reference sequence). Trimming cost V 5 bases and J 0 bases, with 15 bases left between them. CDR3 length: 16 amino acids. In DNA form, the CDR3 reads TGTGCCAGTAGTGCCCGTGGAGCGTCTAGCACAGATACGCAGTATTTT. This translates into CASSARGASSTDTQYF.

This clone appeared once. The chain employs TRBV9 and TRBJ2-1; 9 bases line up with TRBD2. The germline CDR1 and CDR2 sequences are SGDLS and YYNGEE. The CDR3 runs 17 residues. V dropped 4 bases and J dropped 2; count of bases not matched to a gene: 10. CDR3 nucleotides: TGTGCCAGCAGCCCCCAGGTAGGCGGGGGGGCCTACAATGAGCAGTTCTTC. Translated, it gives CASSPQVGGGAYNEQFF. Looking up the rest from reference TRBV9 and TRBJ2-1 gives the full variable domain: DSGVTQTPKHLITATGQRVTLRCSPRSGDLSVYWYQQSLDQGLQFLIQYYNGEERAKGNILERFSAQQFPDLHSELNLSSLELGDSALYFCASSPQVGGGAYNEQFFGPGTRLTVL.

The rearrangement links TRBV30 to TRBJ2-1, with 8 bases aligning to TRBD2. From germline, CDR1 is GTSNPN and CDR2 SVGIG (reference sequence). After removal of 5 bases from V and 7 bases from J, the junction contained 7 bases not matched to a gene. This CDR3 has 13 amino acids. CDR3 bases: TGTGCCTGGGACCCGGGACTAGGAAATGAGCAGTTCTTC. Protein product: CAWDPGLGNEQFF.

The chain links TRBV14 to TRBJ1-1; D is unclear. The CDR3 length is 15 residues. Per germline, CDR1 SGHDN and CDR2 FVKESK. V was trimmed by 1 base and J by 4 bases, leaving 13 bases between them. The CDR3 bases are TGTGCCAGCAGCCAAGGGATAGCCGCGGGCACTGAAGCTTTCTTT. Translated, it gives CASSQGIAAGTEAFF.

This chain connects TRBV11-2 to TRBJ2-1; D possibly corresponds to TRBD2 (6 bases). The CDR3 runs 14 residues. Germline assignment: CDR1 SGHAT and CDR2 FQNNGV. V gave up 6 bases and J gave up 10 bases, with 19 bases separating them. The CDR3: CASSREIPSWEQFF. In DNA form, the CDR3 reads TGTGCCAGCAGTCGGGAGATCCCCTCTTGGGAGCAGTTCTTC.

The rearrangement links TRBV30 to TRBJ2-6, with 9 bases fitting TRBD2. The V gene end was trimmed by 5 bases and the J gene end by 0 bases; junction bases not matched to a gene: 8. From germline, CDR1 is GTSNPN and CDR2 SVGIG (reference sequence). The CDR3 sequence is 17 residues long. CDR3 loop: CAWGAAGGPSGANVLTF. CDR3 DNA: TGTGCCTGGGGGGCAGCGGGAGGACCCTCTGGGGCCAACGTCCTGACTTTC.

The chain uses TRBV9 and TRBJ2-7, with 8 bases that match TRBD2. The ends lost 1 base at V and 5 bases at J; junction bases unmatched: 5. The CDR3 loop spans 14 amino acids. CDR1 is SGDLS, CDR2 YYNGEE, per germline. The DNA for the CDR3 is TGTGCCAGCAGCGTAAGCGGGGGCCCCGACGAGCAGTACTTC. This codes for CASSVSGGPDEQYF.

The rearrangement uses TRBV5-1 and TRBJ2-1, with D unresolved. V was cut by 3 bases and J by 7 bases, with 11 bases left in between. The germline V gene has CDR1 SGHRS and CDR2 YFSETQ. The CDR3 has 13 amino acids. This CDR3 is CASSSPVLNEQFF. For the CDR3, the DNA is TGCGCCAGCAGCTCCCCCGTACTTAATGAGCAGTTCTTC.

DNA of the CDR3: TGTGCCAGCAGCTTGGGGCGAGGACACCTTTCGGAGACCCAGTACTTC. Its protein product is CASSLGRGHLSETQYF. The gene calls are TRBV11-3 and TRBJ2-5; a possible D gene is TRBD1 (5 bases). The CDR3 length is 16 residues. Trimming shortened V by 3 bases and J by 5 bases, and 19 bases separated the two germline ends. Germline CDR1 SGHNT, CDR2 YENEEA.

This chain joins TRBV4-1 and TRBJ2-4; D possibly corresponds to TRBD2 (6 bases). V was cut by 1 base and J by 4 bases, with 8 bases left in between. Germline CDR1 MGHRA, CDR2 YSYEKL. The CDR3 has 14 residues. This CDR3 reads CASSQAGGKNIQYF. The CDR3 DNA sequence: TGCGCCAGCAGCCAAGCTGGGGGGAAAAACATTCAGTACTTC.

This chain joins TRBV15 and TRBJ2-2, with D possibly matching TRBD1 (5 bases). The germline V gene encodes CDR1 LNHNV and CDR2 YYDKDF (reference sequence). V lost 4 bases and J 1 base, leaving 13 bases between the germline ends. The CDR3 is 16 amino acids. CDR3 residues: CATSTLDKMNTGELFF. CDR3 DNA sequence: TGTGCCACCAGCACCCTGGACAAGATGAACACCGGGGAGCTGTTTTTT. Using reference TRBV15 and TRBJ2-2 for the parts outside the CDR3, the full variable domain is DAMVIQNPRYQVTQFGKPVTLSCSQTLNHNVMYWYQQKSSQAPKLLFHYYDKDFNNEADTPDNFQSRRPNTSFCFLDIRSPGLGDTAMYLCATSTLDKMNTGELFFGEGSRLTVL.

The V gene is TRBV7-7, the J gene TRBJ2-7; 9 bases agree with TRBD2. The J segment lost 1 base and the V segment lost 1 base, leaving 5 bases of the junction unmatched. Per the germline V gene, CDR1 is SSHAT and CDR2 is FNYEAQ (reference sequence). CDR3 length equals 16 residues. The CDR3 region is CASSLVRTSVSYEQYF. The CDR3 coding sequence is TGTGCCAGCAGCTTAGTTCGGACTAGCGTTTCCTACGAGCAGTACTTC. The full variable domain, rest sourced from reference TRBV7-7 and TRBJ2-7, is GAGVSQSPRYKVTKRGQDVTLRCDPISSHATLYWYQQALGQGPEFLTYFNYEAQPDKSGLPSDRFSAERPEGSISTLTIQRTEQRDSAMYRCASSLVRTSVSYEQYFGPGTRLTVT.

This clone has just a few counts. The V and J genes are TRBV19 and TRBJ2-2, with TRBD2 identical over 8 bases. Germline V gene data show CDR1 as LNHDA and CDR2 as SQIVND (reference sequence). The CDR3 contains 14 residues. Trimming cost V 6 bases and J 7 bases; bases outside gene matches: 7. CDR3 bases: TGTGCCAGTAGGTCCGGGGGGGCCGTCGGGGAGCTGTTTTTT. It specifies CASRSGGAVGELFF.

The CDR3 region has the DNA TGCAGCGTTCGGACTAGAACCTACAATGAGCAGTTCTTC. It encodes CSVRTRTYNEQFF. The rearrangement links TRBV29-1 to TRBJ2-1; 7 nucleotides align to TRBD2. The trim removed 5 bases at V and 2 bases at J, leaving 3 bases unmatched. Germline V gives CDR1 SQVTM, CDR2 ANQGSEA. The CDR3 has 13 amino acids.

This rearrangement joins TRBV28 to TRBJ1-5, with 11 bases aligning to TRBD1. Trimming took 6 bases from V and 7 from J; bases not matched to a gene: 5. Per germline, CDR1 MDHEN and CDR2 SYDVKM. The CDR3 has 14 residues. The CDR3 region is CASRGGTGGQPQHF. Written as DNA, the CDR3 is TGTGCCAGCAGAGGCGGGACAGGGGGACAGCCCCAGCATTTT.

J is TRBJ2-2 and V is TRBV11-3; 11 nucleotides match TRBD2. The germline gives CDR1 SGHNT, CDR2 YENEEA. This CDR3 has 14 residues. The junction had 2 bases not matched to a gene; V was cut back by 3 bases and J by 8 bases. CDR3 in DNA: TGTGCCAGCAGCTTCGGGACTAGCGGTGGGGAGCTGTTTTTT. It encodes CASSFGTSGGELFF.

The chain has TRBV18 and TRBJ1-1, with D perhaps matching TRBD1 (5 bases). CDR1 and CDR2 (germline): KGHSH, LQKENI. The CDR3 runs 15 residues. Trimming left V 8 bases short and J 1 base short, with 17 bases between. The CDR3 DNA reads as TGTGCCAGCCAATTGAAGGGGCCAGGGAACACTGAAGCTTTCTTT. Residues: CASQLKGPGNTEAFF.